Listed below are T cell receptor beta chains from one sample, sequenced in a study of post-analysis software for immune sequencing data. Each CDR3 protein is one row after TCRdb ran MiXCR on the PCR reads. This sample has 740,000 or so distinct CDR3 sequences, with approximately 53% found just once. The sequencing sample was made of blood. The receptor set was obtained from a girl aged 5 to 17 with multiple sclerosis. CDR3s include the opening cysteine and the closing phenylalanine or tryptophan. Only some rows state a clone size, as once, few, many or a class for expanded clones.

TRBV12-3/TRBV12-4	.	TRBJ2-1	CASSFRGGGHNEQFF
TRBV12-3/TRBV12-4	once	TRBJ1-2	CASTQTGGSGYTF
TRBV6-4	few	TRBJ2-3	CASRAQGGTDTQYF
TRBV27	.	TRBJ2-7	CASRPLLAYHCEQYF
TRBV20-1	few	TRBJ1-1	CSARDSMNTEAFF
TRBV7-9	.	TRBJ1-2	CASSLAGQASYGYTF
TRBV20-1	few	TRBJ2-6	CSALDRVSSGANVLTF
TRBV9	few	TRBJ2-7	CASSPDPVGGRTGEQYF
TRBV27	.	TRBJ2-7	CASSGHRGVDGEQYF
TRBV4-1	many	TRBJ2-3	CASALGSTGDTQYF
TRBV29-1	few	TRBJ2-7	CSAPRDRITYEQYF
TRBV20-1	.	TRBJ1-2	CSAGERARGYTF
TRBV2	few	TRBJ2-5	CASRRLQETQYF
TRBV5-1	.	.	CASSPTSANYEQYF
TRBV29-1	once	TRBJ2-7	CSGGAWGHVEPISYEQYF
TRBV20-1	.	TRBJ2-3	CSAVATGRNTDTQYF
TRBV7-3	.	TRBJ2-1	CASSLISVEKRGRQFF
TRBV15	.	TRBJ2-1	CATSRELAYNEQFF
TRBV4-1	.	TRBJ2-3	CASSHPPRLALTDTQYF
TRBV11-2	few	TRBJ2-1	CASSVSGNFYNEQFF
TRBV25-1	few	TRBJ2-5	CASSEWVGLETQYF
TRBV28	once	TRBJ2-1	CASGSSVYNEQFF
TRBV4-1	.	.	CASSQELDRGAEQYF
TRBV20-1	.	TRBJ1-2	CSARLGGGSYGYTF
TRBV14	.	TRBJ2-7	CASSQEPGSQLLLNYEQYF
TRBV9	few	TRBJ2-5	CASSTGGQGGETQYF
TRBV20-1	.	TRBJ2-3	CSAYLAGADTQYF
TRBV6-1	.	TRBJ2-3	CASSALRGGTDTQYF
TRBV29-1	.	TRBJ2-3	CSVGKAGVRDTQYF
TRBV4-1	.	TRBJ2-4	CASSRDPKNIQYF
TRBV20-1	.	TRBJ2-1	CSARDARLAGWEQFF
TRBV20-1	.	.	CSAGPGDLAKNIQYF
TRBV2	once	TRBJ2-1	CASSEWLAGVHEQFF
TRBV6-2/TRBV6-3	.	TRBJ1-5	CASSYAQGSGNQPQHF
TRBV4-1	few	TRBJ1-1	CASSPFNRANTEAFF
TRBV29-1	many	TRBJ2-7	CSVGTAWQNEQYF
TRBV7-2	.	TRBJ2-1	CASSLVGSRSYNEQFF
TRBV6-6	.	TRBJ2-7	CASSVPGNYEQYF
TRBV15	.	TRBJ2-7	CATSRVSEGSYEQYF
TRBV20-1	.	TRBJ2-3	CSSARAGATWRGYADTQYF
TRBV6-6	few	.	CASTKGQTYSYEQYF
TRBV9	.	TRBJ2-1	CASIVHSGGFQNEQFF
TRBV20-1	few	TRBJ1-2	CSARWGVYGDGYTF
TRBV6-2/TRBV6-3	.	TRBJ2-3	CASSYSTGPTDTQYF
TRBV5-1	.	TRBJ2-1	CASSLGMSNEQFF
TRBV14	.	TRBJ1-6	CASSQSAGTGGSRSYNSPPHF
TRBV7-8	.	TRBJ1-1	CASSADIVTEAFF
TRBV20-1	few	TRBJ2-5	CSARDPAGGQETQYF
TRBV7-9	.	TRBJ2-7	CASSLDWDNYEQYF
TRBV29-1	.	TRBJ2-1	CSGVAWSTYNEQFF
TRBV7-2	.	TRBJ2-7	CASSPSFYEQYF
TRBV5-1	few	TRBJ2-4	CASTVGGGEDIQYF
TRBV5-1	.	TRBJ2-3	CASSLPSPDTQYF
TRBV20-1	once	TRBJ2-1	CSATGLPSSYNEQFF
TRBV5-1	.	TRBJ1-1	CASSSLEGIGVSSEAFF
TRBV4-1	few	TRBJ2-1	CASSPLGGTPPYNEQFF
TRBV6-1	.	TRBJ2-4	CASNGQILAKNIQYF
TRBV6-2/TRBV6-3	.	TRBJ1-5	CASRPAGGEGQPQHF
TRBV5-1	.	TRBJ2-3	CASSHSGRVGTDTQYF
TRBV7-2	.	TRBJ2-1	CASSFMETSKQFF